The rows below give T cell receptor beta chains drawn from one sample of a study of blood T cell repertoires in COVID-19. Clones were sequenced by immunoSEQ multiplex PCR, and TCRdb holds only the in-frame ones, with some missing. The sample holds around 250,000 clones, around 89% seen once. Sequenced: PBMCs or T cells enriched from blood (not recorded which). These receptors were taken from a woman aged 40 to 50 with acute COVID-19. Both conserved end residues are part of each CDR3. The order of the fields is CDR3 protein, clone size, V gene, J gene. Clone sizes are given selectively: once, few, many, or a class where the clone is expanded.

CSVESSLSNEQFF	-	TRBV29-1	TRBJ2-1
CASGRGSSYNEQFF	-	TRBV9	TRBJ2-1
CASSIREDTEAFF	-	TRBV19	TRBJ1-1
CASSFSGVNTGELFF	-	TRBV5-4	TRBJ2-2
CASSQVAGGAAHGELFF	-	TRBV4-3	TRBJ2-2
CSAQAGFEKLFF	-	TRBV29-1	TRBJ1-4
CAISPGVGNQPQHF	once	TRBV10-3	TRBJ1-5
CASSQERGLNEKLFF	-	TRBV2	TRBJ1-4
CASRSPGKESNQPQHF	-	TRBV3-1/TRBV3-2	TRBJ1-5
CASSAPGGNQPQHF	-	TRBV7-9	TRBJ1-5
CASSRGQRNTGELFF	few	TRBV6-2/TRBV6-3	TRBJ2-2
CASSSRRWADSYEQYF	-	TRBV13	TRBJ2-7
CASSLGAGPNYGYTF	-	TRBV7-2	TRBJ1-2
CAWSDSRTGGSWAFF	-	TRBV30	TRBJ1-1
CASSFFASVVDTEAFF	once	TRBV11-3	TRBJ1-1
CASRIARSTEAFF	-	TRBV19	TRBJ1-1
CASSPTTGWDNQPQHF	-	TRBV6-2/TRBV6-3	TRBJ1-5
CASSSLRLGRYISYEQYF	-	TRBV27	TRBJ2-7
CASSQRDTDYGYTF	few	TRBV4-1	TRBJ1-2